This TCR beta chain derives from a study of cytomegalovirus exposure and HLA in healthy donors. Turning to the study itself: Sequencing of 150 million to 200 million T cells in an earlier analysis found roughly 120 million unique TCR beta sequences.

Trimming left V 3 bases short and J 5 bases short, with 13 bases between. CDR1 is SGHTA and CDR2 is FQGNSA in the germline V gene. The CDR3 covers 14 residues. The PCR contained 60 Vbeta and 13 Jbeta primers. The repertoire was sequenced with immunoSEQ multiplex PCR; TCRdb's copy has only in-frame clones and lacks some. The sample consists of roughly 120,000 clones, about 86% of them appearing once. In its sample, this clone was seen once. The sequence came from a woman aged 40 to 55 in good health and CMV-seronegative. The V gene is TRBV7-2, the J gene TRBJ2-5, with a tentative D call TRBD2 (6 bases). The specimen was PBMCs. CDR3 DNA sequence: TGTGCCAGCAGCTTGACGGGGGACGTCGAGACCCAGTACTTC. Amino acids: CASSLTGDVETQYF.